Given below is one T cell receptor beta chain in context. Its antigen remains unknown. V was clipped by 2 bases and J by 0 bases, with 13 bases between them. This CDR3 region has 16 residues. CDR1 and CDR2 from the germline V gene are MNHEY and SMNVEV (reference sequence). These data are taken from a study of cytomegalovirus exposure and HLA in healthy donors. It was with 60 Vbeta and 13 Jbeta primers that the PCR ran. Assay: immunoSEQ multiplex PCR; the TCRdb copy retains only in-frame clones and omits some. The data hold approximately 240,000 clones, with roughly 91% observed a single time. General study points: Associated with cytomegalovirus, according to the listing, were some 150 TCR beta chains. It was only CMV serostatus that was available as immune exposure information. Within an earlier analysis, most TCR beta V segments proved productive either about 87% or about 30% of the time.

This sequence joins TRBV27 and TRBJ1-2; D is unclear. The receptor's source is a woman under 30 in good health and CMV-seronegative. Sequenced sample: PBMCs. The CDR3 protein is CASSLLSPGANYGYTF. The CDR3 bases are TGTGCCAGCAGTTTACTCTCCCCGGGAGCTAACTATGGCTACACCTTC.